These 25 T cell receptor beta chains were all obtained from the same sample, sequenced in a study of T cells after yellow fever vaccination. MiXCR, run by TCRdb on the 5' RACE reads, gives a single entry per CDR3 protein. Counted here are nearly 550,000 distinct CDR3 sequences, roughly 19% occurring once; the ten biggest clones make up 13% to 15%. This sample comprised PBMCs, obtained 15 days after the yellow fever booster vaccination. These receptor sequences come from a man aged 30-40 years who received the YFV17D yellow fever vaccine.

The chain is built from TRBV27 and TRBJ2-1; 9 bases fit TRBD1. The CDR3 totals 15 residues. Germline assignment: CDR1 MNHEY and CDR2 SMNVEV (reference sequence). The trim removed 5 bases at V and 9 bases at J, leaving 11 bases unmatched. CDR3 residues: CASSLGTGKLTEQFF. The CDR3 DNA sequence: TGTGCCAGCAGTCTCGGGACAGGGAAACTCACTGAGCAGTTCTTC.

Ten or more counts support this clonotype. This sequence joins TRBV7-2 and TRBJ2-3, with TRBD2 matching 9 bases. The length of the CDR3 is 15 residues. In germline, CDR1 is SGHTA, CDR2 FQGNSA. V shed 1 base, J shed 7 bases, and the junction held 6 bases outside the gene matches. CDR3 sequence: CASSLGGGGANTQYF. For the CDR3, the DNA is TGTGCCAGCAGCTTAGGTGGCGGGGGGGCGAATACGCAGTATTTT.

V usage is TRBV20-1 and J usage is TRBJ1-1, with D possibly TRBD1 on 5 matching bases. V dropped 6 bases and J dropped 1 base, with 18 bases sitting between them. The CDR3 length is 15 residues. From germline, CDR1 is DFQATT and CDR2 SNEGSKA (reference sequence). The CDR3, as DNA: TGCAGTGCAACCGGCACCAGAACAGGGAACACTGAAGCTTTCTTT. It codes for CSATGTRTGNTEAFF.

The chain links TRBV25-1 to TRBJ2-1; D is perhaps TRBD1 or TRBD2 (5 bases each). The CDR3 spans 14 residues. V was pared by 4 bases and J by 2 bases, with 9 bases between. The germline V gene has CDR1 MGHDK and CDR2 SYGVNS. The CDR3, as DNA: TGTGCCAGCAGTGGGGGGATCCCCTACAATGAGCAGTTCTTC. Amino acid sequence: CASSGGIPYNEQFF.

To note about this clonotype: The junction departs from the called germline gene at one end, perhaps through a read error. The chain is built from TRBV28 and TRBJ2-7; TRBD1 matches at 10 bases. Germline CDR1 MDHEN, CDR2 SYDVKM. The CDR3 is made up of 13 amino acids. CDR3 region: CASSFPPGQGTSF. The CDR3 nucleotides are TGTGCCAGCAGTTTCCCGCCGGGACAGGGGACTTCCTTC. Full variable domain (rest looked up from reference TRBV28 and TRBJ2-7): DVKVTQSSRYLVKRTGEKVFLECVQDMDHENMFWYRQDPGLGLRLIYFSYDVKMKEKGDIPEGYSVSREKKERFSLILESASTNQTSMYLCASSFPPGQGTSFGPGTRLTVT.

This clonotype was detected only a few times. The chain is built from TRBV11-1 and TRBJ2-1; the D gene is possibly TRBD1 (7 bases). The germline V and J ends were trimmed by 5 bases and 2 bases, with 16 bases remaining between them. Germline-derived CDR1 and CDR2 are SGHAT and FQDESV (reference sequence). This CDR3 contains 16 residues. CDR3 nucleotide sequence: TGTGCCAGCAGCCCGCCCGGCAGGGGGGCCTACAATGAGCAGTTCTTC. It translates to CASSPPGRGAYNEQFF.

The J gene is TRBJ2-5, the V gene TRBV20-1; 9 bases agree with TRBD2. V lost 1 base and J lost 2; bases outside the gene matches: 8. The CDR3 loop spans 16 amino acids. The germline gives CDR1 DFQATT, CDR2 SNEGSKA (reference sequence). CDR3 bases: TGCAGTGCTAGAGCCACGGGACTAGCATTTCAAGAGACCCAGTACTTC. This codes for CSARATGLAFQETQYF.

The V gene is TRBV20-1, the J gene TRBJ1-1; 7 nucleotides line up with TRBD1. V shed 5 bases, J shed 0 bases, and the junction held 6 bases outside the gene matches. Germline V gene data show CDR1 as DFQATT and CDR2 as SNEGSKA (reference sequence). CDR3 length: 14 residues. CDR3 in amino acids: CSAASGTVNTEAFF. The CDR3 DNA reads as TGCAGTGCTGCCTCCGGGACAGTGAACACTGAAGCTTTCTTT.

V is TRBV27 and J is TRBJ2-1, with D perhaps TRBD1 (6 bases). CDR1 is MNHEY and CDR2 is SMNVEV in the germline V gene (reference sequence). V was shortened by 6 bases and J by 13 bases, with 13 bases between the two germline ends. The CDR3 loop spans 11 amino acids. CDR3 loop: CASRLGGSQFF. CDR3 bases: TGTGCCAGCAGACTAGGGGGTTCCCAGTTCTTC.

This clonotype showed up just a few times. This chain connects TRBV19 to TRBJ2-7, with TRBD1 matching over 7 bases. The CDR3 has 14 amino acids. The germline CDR1 and CDR2 sequences are LNHDA and SQIVND (reference sequence). V lost 4 bases and J lost 5; bases outside the gene matches: 8. CDR3 amino acids: CASSTRTGSDEQYF. The CDR3 DNA reads as TGTGCCAGTAGTACACGGACAGGTAGCGACGAGCAGTACTTC. Variable domain in full (rest from reference TRBV19 and TRBJ2-7): DGGITQSPKYLFRKEGQNVTLSCEQNLNHDAMYWYRQDPGQGLRLIYYSQIVNDFQKGDIAEGYSVSREKKESFPLTVTSAQKNPTAFYLCASSTRTGSDEQYFGPGTRLTVT.

In its sample, this clonotype was seen a few times. Sequence at one end of the junction differs from germline and may be a read error. V gene TRBV29-1 combines with J gene TRBJ2-4; D is uncertain. CDR1 and CDR2 from the germline V gene are SQVTM and ANQGSEA. The CDR3 is made up of 12 amino acids. The DNA of the CDR3 is TGCAGCGTGGAAGGCCCCCGGGACATTCAGTACTTC. Translation gives CSVEGPRDIQYF.

V and J are TRBV6-5 and TRBJ1-1; 7 nucleotides align to TRBD1. The V gene's germline CDR1 is MNHEY and CDR2 SVGAGI. The CDR3 loop spans 14 amino acids. After removal of 0 bases from V and 7 bases from J, the junction contained 5 bases not matched to a gene. Here the CDR3 reads CASSYSTGLIEAFF. The CDR3, as DNA: TGTGCCAGCAGTTACTCGACAGGGTTAATTGAAGCTTTCTTT.

This clonotype was detected many times. The rearrangement links TRBV12-3 or TRBV12-4 to TRBJ2-7, with D perhaps matching TRBD1 (5 bases). The ends were cut back, 8 bases at V and 2 bases at J, with 13 bases in the middle. The CDR3 has 13 residues. In nucleotides, the CDR3 is TGTGCCAGCTCCCAGGGCGGTACCTACGAGCAGTACTTC. It encodes CASSQGGTYEQYF.

This clonotype was found a few times. The genes are TRBV24-1 and TRBJ2-1; TRBD1 agrees at 7 bases. With V trimmed by 2 bases and J by 5 bases, 8 bases remained unmatched. The germline gives CDR1 KGHDR, CDR2 SFDVKD. The CDR3 spans 16 residues. The CDR3 protein is CATSDSRDSYHNEQFF. The CDR3 coding sequence is TGTGCCACCAGTGATTCCCGGGACAGTTACCACAATGAGCAGTTCTTC.

This clonotype came up a few times. The chain recombines TRBV6-5 with TRBJ2-1; D may correspond to TRBD1 or TRBD2 (5 bases each). CDR3 size: 16 residues. V lost 0 bases to trimming and J lost 6 bases, with 15 bases between them. Germline V CDR1 and CDR2: MNHEY, SVGAGI. In DNA form, the CDR3 reads TGTGCCAGCAGTTACTCGACTCCGGGACGGGGCAATGAGCAGTTCTTC. Amino acids: CASSYSTPGRGNEQFF.

This clonotype was observed many times. The chain couples TRBV6-5 to TRBJ2-1; TRBD2 agrees at 11 bases. The CDR3 length is 15 residues. Germline V CDR1 and CDR2: MNHEY, SVGAGI. V was pared by 4 bases and J by 2 bases, with 1 base of the junction left unmatched. The CDR3: CASSFSGRAYNEQFF. CDR3 bases: TGTGCCAGCAGTTTTAGCGGGAGGGCCTACAATGAGCAGTTCTTC.

In this sample, this clonotype turned up a few times. The chain carries TRBV5-1 and TRBJ2-7, with D uncertain. The V and J ends lost 0 bases and 3 bases respectively, with 13 bases between them. Germline CDR1 is SGHRS and CDR2 is YFSETQ. The CDR3 spans 15 residues. The CDR3 sequence: CASSLESGVFYEQYF. CDR3 bases: TGCGCCAGCAGCTTGGAGTCTGGGGTATTCTACGAGCAGTACTTC.

This clonotype was detected a few times. The chain combines TRBV12-3 or TRBV12-4 with TRBJ2-7, with 8 nucleotides matching TRBD2. The CDR3 length is 13 residues. V shed 8 bases, J shed 2 bases, and the junction held 5 bases outside the gene matches. The CDR3 here is CASSGLVPYEQYF. The DNA of the CDR3 is TGTGCCAGCTCGGGACTAGTTCCCTACGAGCAGTACTTC.

This clonotype turned up a few times. This chain uses TRBV20-1 with TRBJ2-7; 7 positions match TRBD2. The CDR3 sequence is 14 residues long. Germline trimming cut 6 bases from V and 0 bases from J; bases unmatched to any gene: 8. Germline values: CDR1 DFQATT, CDR2 SNEGSKA (reference sequence). CDR3: CSAGSASGSYEQYF. CDR3 sequence (DNA): TGCAGTGCGGGATCCGCTAGCGGCTCCTACGAGCAGTACTTC.

The chain employs TRBV9 and TRBJ2-3, with TRBD2 matching over 9 bases. V shed 4 bases, J shed 0 bases, and the junction held 6 bases outside the gene matches. The CDR3 extends over 16 amino acids. Per the germline V gene, CDR1 is SGDLS and CDR2 is YYNGEE. Written as DNA, the CDR3 is TGTGCCAGCAGCCCAGCGGGAGGTTCTAGCACAGATACGCAGTATTTT. Translated, it gives CASSPAGGSSTDTQYF.

This chain joins TRBV5-1 and TRBJ2-7, with D hard to call. Germline V gene lookup returns CDR1 SGHRS and CDR2 YFSETQ. The CDR3 is 15 amino acids. With 0 bases removed from V and 5 bases from J, the gap between germline ends came to 15 bases. The CDR3 sequence: CASSLGGTTGDEQYF. The CDR3 bases are TGCGCCAGCAGCTTGGGAGGTACTACTGGGGACGAGCAGTACTTC.

J is TRBJ2-7 and V is TRBV6-2 or TRBV6-3; D is perhaps TRBD1 (6 bases). The CDR3 contains 13 residues. Trimming removed 8 bases from V and 3 bases from J, with 14 bases in between. Germline values: CDR1 MNHEY, CDR2 SVGEGT. The DNA of the CDR3 is TGTGCCAGCGGGACATTGGCCCACTACGAGCAGTACTTC. As protein: CASGTLAHYEQYF.

The gene calls are TRBV5-1 and TRBJ1-1; D is uncertain. Germline CDR1 and CDR2: SGHRS and YFSETQ. The CDR3 spans 13 residues. Between the trimmed V and J ends, which lost 0 bases and 7 bases, there was a span of 10 bases. CDR3 DNA sequence: TGCGCCAGCAGCTTGGCCTCGGATTTTGAAGCTTTCTTT. It is translated as CASSLASDFEAFF. Combining the CDR3 with reference TRBV5-1 and TRBJ1-1 gives the whole variable domain KAGVTQTPRYLIKTRGQQVTLSCSPISGHRSVSWYQQTPGQGLQFLFEYFSETQRNKGNFPGRFSGRQFSNSRSEMNVSTLELGDSALYLCASSLASDFEAFFGQGTRLTVV.

This clonotype turned up a few times. The chain is built from TRBV27 and TRBJ2-7; 7 bases align to TRBD2. The CDR3 spans 16 residues. The V segment lost 6 bases and the J segment 0 bases; nucleotides outside the gene matches: 11. CDR1 MNHEY and CDR2 SMNVEV come from the germline V gene (reference sequence). CDR3 DNA sequence: TGTGCCAGCAGCCCTGCGGCGGGAGACCCCTCCTACGAGCAGTACTTC. It specifies CASSPAAGDPSYEQYF.

The chain is built from TRBV4-3 and TRBJ1-1, with D unclear. The CDR3 length is 15 residues. Germline-derived CDR1 and CDR2 are LGHNA and YSLEER. The V end was cut by 0 bases, the J end by 0 bases, with 8 bases between. CDR3 in amino acids: CASSQELGVNTEAFF. The CDR3 DNA follows: TGCGCCAGCAGCCAAGAGCTGGGTGTGAACACTGAAGCTTTCTTT.